This T cell receptor beta chain was documented in a study of T cell responses to AZD1222 COVID-19 vaccine (dated by TCRdb to about 2021). A note on the overall study: TCR sequencing was performed for 230 to 250 trial participants, of whom around 210 were given two doses of AZD1222 and around 26 were given two doses of MenACWY control vaccine. Enrollment into the trials was organized by age into subgroups of 18-55, 56-69 and 70-plus years, and those subgroups contained roughly 140, 27 and 60 TCR-sequenced participants, respectively. Study-wide conclusions, independent of this receptor: Reportedly, almost half of the unique spike-specific TCRs recognized epitopes lying outside the regions that are mutated in the B.1.351 and B.1.1.7 variants. Only five to seven AZD1222 recipients were SARS-CoV-2 seropositive at baseline, limiting conclusions about previously exposed vaccinees. Because no day 14 peak-response samples were available, repertoires were characterized only after the peak T cell response. Participants were mostly white British and included more females than males, and it was suggested by the authors that clonal diversity may have been underestimated. Vaccine-associated CD4 TCRs spanned the whole spike protein, with dominant responses in regions 160-218 and 743-854. In the small 56-69-year group, the increase in depth fell short of significance, most likely because of low power. A significant rise in spike-specific TCR breadth and depth was observed after two AZD1222 doses relative to day 0 and relative to MenACWY recipients.

Points on this clone: Its antigen is still unknown. Base qualities are not provided; no much larger clone lies one nucleotide away.

The CDR3 regions of human TCRbeta chains were analyzed by immunosequencing. Under the source paper's analysis protocol: Repertoire TCRs were matched against a reference library of SARS-CoV-2-specific TCRs generated with the MIRA antigen-specificity platform. Breadth was defined as the fraction of unique TCRs that were SARS-CoV-2-associated. Depth was defined as the fraction of total T cells that were SARS-CoV-2-associated. Using the MIRA data, every spike-specific TCR was mapped to the spike region that the TCR reacted to and assigned to either a CD4 or a CD8 class. Log10-transformed breadth and depth values were compared by one-way ANOVA with Sidak's multiple comparisons tests. TCRdb stores this immuneACCESS table with in-frame sequences only. Part of the clones is absent; in the studies checked, under half of the shortfall reflects unresolved V genes, and no reason is known for the rest. That table furnishes V, J and clone size, whereas the DNA furnished D and trimming. The sample table contains around 66,000 clones; only one count was recorded for 70% to 80% of them. The top ten constitute roughly 21% of the sample.

The trim is 4 bases for V and 8 bases for J, with a gap of 11 bases between the germline ends. The CDR3 sequence holds 12 residues, the cysteine and phenylalanine included. The entry retains the CDR3 DNA only, 36 bases that are in frame from base 1. The germline V gene supplies CDR1 SNHLY and CDR2 FYNNEI. The sample's time point label, in plain terms: baseline before first vaccination. The treatment or condition label on this specimen signifies: meningococcal conjugate vaccine given as trial control. Vaccinee samples came from UK trials COV001 and COV002, including a single-blind randomized controlled phase 2/3 trial of AZD1222 (ChAdOx1 nCoV-19) in healthy adults. For TCRbeta chain sequencing, PBMC samples from trial participants were taken at day 0 and at day 28 after the second dose.

The TCR sequence derives from an adult in good health. This specimen consisted of peripheral blood, obtained on day 0 of MenACWY control vaccination. The rearrangement combines TRBV2 with TRBJ1-2; the D region possibly corresponds to TRBD1 (6 bases align). The CDR3 sequence is CASSAQGGGYTF. The DNA reads TGTGCCAGCAGTGCCCAAGGGGGAGGCTACACCTTC.